A selection of T cell receptor beta chains follows, all from one sample in a study of blood T cells in healthy people across ages. TCRdb processed the 5' RACE reads anew with MiXCR; each CDR3 protein has one entry. The profile shows over 1,200,000 distinct CDR3 sequences, 45% to 70% of them singletons. The specimen was blood. Receptors were obtained from a man between 18 and 29 years old in good health. The CDR3 runs from the conserved cysteine through the conserved F or W. Fields, in order: clone size, J gene, V gene, D gene, CDR3 DNA, CDR3 protein. A D gene is named only where the DNA matches it firmly. Size tells how often a clone was seen (once, few, many) or the class of an expanded clone, and some rows leave it out.

. | TRBJ2-7 | TRBV10-3 | TRBD1 | TGTGCCATCAGTGGCCGGGACAGGCTGGACGAGCAGTACTTC | CAISGRDRLDEQYF
few | TRBJ2-1 | TRBV19 | TRBD2 | TGTGCCAGTACTCTAGCGGGGGACAATGAGCAGTTCTTC | CASTLAGDNEQFF
. | TRBJ2-7 | TRBV20-1 | . | TGCAGTGCTAGAGATAGGAAGGGGTACGAGCAGTACTTC | CSARDRKGYEQYF
. | TRBJ2-6 | TRBV24-1 | . | TGTGCCACCAGTGATCCCTTATACGGGCCCCGTTCTGGGGCCAACGTCCTGACTTTC | CATSDPLYGPRSGANVLTF
few | TRBJ2-7 | TRBV12-3/TRBV12-4 | TRBD2 | TGTGCCAGCAGTTTGTGGGGAGGGCCCTACGAGCAGTACTTC | CASSLWGGPYEQYF
. | TRBJ2-1 | TRBV11-2 | TRBD1 | TGTGCCAGCCGACAGGGGTTTGAGCAGTTCTTC | CASRQGFEQFF
. | TRBJ2-7 | TRBV3-1 | TRBD2 | TGTGCCAGCAGCCAAGATTCGGGGGGTAGCGAGCAGTACTTC | CASSQDSGGSEQYF
once | TRBJ2-1 | TRBV7-9 | TRBD2 | TGTGCCAGCAGCTCCCGGTTTCGCGGGGGGACACAAAATGAGCAGTTCTTC | CASSSRFRGGTQNEQFF
few | TRBJ2-5 | TRBV6-1 | . | TGTGCCAGCAGTGAAGAGCGAGGGGTGACCCAGTACTTC | CASSEERGVTQYF
. | TRBJ2-2 | TRBV6-2/TRBV6-3 | TRBD2 | TGTGCCAGCTGTTACGGGAGGCCGACGAACACCGGGGAGCTGTTTTTT | CASCYGRPTNTGELFF
few | TRBJ2-5 | TRBV10-3 | . | TGTGCCATCAGCAGGACTGGAGGACAAGAGACCCAGTACTTC | CAISRTGGQETQYF
. | TRBJ1-5 | TRBV29-1 | . | TGCAGCGTTGTTAACGGGCGGGGTCAGCCCCAGCATTTT | CSVVNGRGQPQHF
. | TRBJ1-2 | TRBV28 | TRBD1 | TGTGCCACCTCAACCGGAGGACAGGGGAGGGGAGGCTACACCTTC | CATSTGGQGRGGYTF
once | TRBJ2-1 | TRBV4-2 | . | TGTGCCAGCAGCCAAGAGAGAGGTGGGAGGCATGAGCAGTTCTTC | CASSQERGGRHEQFF
. | TRBJ2-1 | TRBV7-2 | . | TGTGCCAGCAGCTTCAACAGGTACGGCTACAATGAGCAGTTCTTC | CASSFNRYGYNEQFF
. | TRBJ2-5 | TRBV2 | . | TGTGCCAGCAGTGAAGGTTGGCAGGGTAAAGAGACCCAGTACTTC | CASSEGWQGKETQYF
. | TRBJ1-2 | TRBV3-1 | . | TGTGCCAGCAGCGCCGGGCCTCATGGCTACACCTTC | CASSAGPHGYTF
. | TRBJ2-1 | TRBV2 | . | TGTGCCAGCAGTGATCTAGTGGGAGCCCTCAGGGAGCAGTTCTTC | CASSDLVGALREQFF
many | TRBJ2-7 | TRBV29-1 | . | TGCAGCGTGGAGGGGGTGCCTGGAGAGCAGTACTTC | CSVEGVPGEQYF
once | TRBJ1-2 | TRBV9 | . | TGTGCCAGCAGCGTAGCTCGGGAGGAAACCTTGGGGGGGCCAACTTATGGCTACACCTTC | CASSVAREETLGGPTYGYTF
. | TRBJ2-3 | TRBV6-6 | . | TGTGCCAGCAGTTACCTGACCGCGTCGGATACGCAGTATTTT | CASSYLTASDTQYF
. | TRBJ2-7 | TRBV20-1 | . | TGCAGTGCTAGAGATATACTAAAGAGGGGCAGGACCTACGAGCAGTACTTC | CSARDILKRGRTYEQYF
. | TRBJ1-5 | TRBV16 | . | TGTGCCAGCAGCCAGTGGGGCTCTCAGCCCCAGCATTTT | CASSQWGSQPQHF
. | TRBJ2-7 | TRBV4-3 | TRBD1 | TGCGCCAGCAGCCAAGGCTCGGACAGGGGAGTCTACGAGCAGTACTTC | CASSQGSDRGVYEQYF
. | TRBJ2-5 | TRBV5-1 | . | TGCGCCAGCTGGAGGTACCAAGAGACCCAGTACTTC | CASWRYQETQYF
few | TRBJ2-1 | TRBV9 | . | TGTGCCAGCAGCGTCGCAGACTACAATGAGCAGTTCTTC | CASSVADYNEQFF
. | TRBJ2-2 | TRBV12-3/TRBV12-4 | TRBD2 | TGTGCCAGCAGTATTAGACTAGCGGGATTCACCGGGGAGCTGTTTTTT | CASSIRLAGFTGELFF
few | TRBJ2-7 | TRBV5-4 | . | TGTGCCAGCAGCTTGGTCCCAGGGGCCTACGAGCAGTACTTC | CASSLVPGAYEQYF
. | TRBJ2-7 | TRBV7-9 | TRBD2 | TGTGCCAGCAGCCCTCGAGGTGAGCGGGAATACAATGAGCAGTACTTC | CASSPRGEREYNEQYF
. | TRBJ2-5 | TRBV20-1 | TRBD2 | TGCATAGGCACCGGGGAGGGGGAGACCCAGTACTTC | CIGTGEGETQYF
few | TRBJ2-1 | TRBV6-1 | TRBD2 | TGTGCCAGCAGTGAAGTGGCGGGAGGGGGGAATGAGCAGTTCTTC | CASSEVAGGGNEQFF
. | TRBJ1-2 | TRBV28 | . | TGTGCCAGCAGTCCCCTGACAGAACTCTATGGCTACACCTTC | CASSPLTELYGYTF
few | TRBJ2-7 | TRBV20-1 | . | TGCAGCCCCGGGATTCCCTACGAGCAGTACTTC | CSPGIPYEQYF
. | TRBJ2-4 | TRBV2 | . | TGTGCCAGCAGGGGGGCCCCGGACATTCAGTACTTC | CASRGAPDIQYF
few | TRBJ2-4 | TRBV7-2 | TRBD1 | TGTGCCAGCAGCCCCACAGGGGGCCTAGCCAAAAACATTCAGTACTTC | CASSPTGGLAKNIQYF
. | TRBJ2-7 | TRBV27 | . | TGTGCCAGCAGTAAGACTCCTGGAGTACCCTACGAGCAGTACTTC | CASSKTPGVPYEQYF
. | TRBJ2-3 | TRBV2 | . | TGTGCCAGTAAAACGGACGCGCAGGATACGCAGTATTTT | CASKTDAQDTQYF
. | TRBJ2-3 | TRBV5-1 | . | TGCGCCAGTAGCTTGGAGCCTGGGTTAACCAGCACAGATACGCAGTATTTT | CASSLEPGLTSTDTQYF
. | TRBJ1-2 | TRBV7-9 | . | TGTGCCAGCGGGTTTTTCGGTGGCTACACCTTC | CASGFFGGYTF
. | TRBJ2-3 | TRBV3-1 | . | TGTGCCAGCAGCCATACAGGTTCTAGCACAGATACGCAGTATTTT | CASSHTGSSTDTQYF
. | TRBJ1-2 | TRBV20-1 | . | TGCAGTGCTAGAGATGTTTTCAGAAATGGCTACACCTTC | CSARDVFRNGYTF
few | TRBJ1-2 | TRBV29-1 | . | TGCAGCGTTGAAGTAGGGCGCGTAGGCTACACCTTC | CSVEVGRVGYTF